These 20 T cell receptor beta chains were all obtained from the same sample, sequenced in a study of T cell responses to AZD1222 COVID-19 vaccine. Clones were read by immunoSEQ multiplex PCR, and TCRdb kept only the in-frame ones, dropping some. The sample includes roughly 160,000 clones, around nine tenths of them seen just once. Sequenced material: peripheral blood, taken 28 days after the second AZD1222 dose. These receptors were taken from an adult who received the AZD1222 COVID-19 vaccine.

This chain joins TRBV29-1 and TRBJ1-2, with D possibly matching TRBD1 (5 bases). Germline V gene data show CDR1 as SQVTM and CDR2 as ANQGSEA. V was pared by 5 bases and J by 4 bases, with 14 bases between. The CDR3 loop spans 13 amino acids. CDR3: CSVQGPEGYGYTF. The CDR3 nucleotides read TGCAGCGTTCAGGGCCCGGAGGGCTATGGCTACACCTTC.

J is TRBJ2-3 and V is TRBV9, with D possibly called TRBD1 or TRBD2 (5 bases each). This CDR3 region has 13 residues. CDR1 is SGDLS and CDR2 is YYNGEE in the germline V gene. V was cut by 2 bases and J by 2 bases, with 6 bases left in between. The CDR3 nucleotides are TGTGCCAGCAGCGTTGGGACCACAGATACGCAGTATTTT. It translates to CASSVGTTDTQYF.

CDR3 bases: TGTGCCAGCAGCACGGACCCGAACACTGAAGCTTTCTTT. Translation gives CASSTDPNTEAFF. The rearrangement links TRBV7-6 to TRBJ1-1; D is unclear. In germline, CDR1 is SGHVS, CDR2 FNYEAQ. Trimming pared 5 bases from V and 1 base from J, leaving 8 bases between. This CDR3 region has 13 residues.

As concerns this clone: One end of the junction does not line up with germline, which may come from a read error. The CDR3, as DNA: TGTGCCAGCAGTCGCCTGACCCCCCCCTTACTCCCTTACTTT. Translated, it gives CASSRLTPPLLPYF. The chain is built from TRBV27 and TRBJ1-1; D remains unclear. This CDR3 contains 14 residues. The germline V gene has CDR1 MNHEY and CDR2 SMNVEV (reference sequence).

V is TRBV7-9 and J is TRBJ1-2, with 7 bases fitting TRBD1. V was clipped by 4 bases and J by 4 bases; unmatched bases: 9. This CDR3 region has 15 residues. Germline CDR1 and CDR2: SEHNR and FQNEAQ (reference sequence). CDR3 nucleotide sequence: TGTGCCAGCAGCTCGATATTACAGGGGACCTATGGCTACACCTTC. It translates to CASSSILQGTYGYTF.

This clone was observed once. The gene calls are TRBV4-3 and TRBJ1-3; no firm D call. Germline values: CDR1 LGHNA, CDR2 YSLEER. The CDR3 is made up of 13 amino acids. With 4 bases removed from V and 5 bases from J, the gap between germline ends came to 9 bases. CDR3 coding DNA: TGCGCCAGCAGCCCCGAAACCCGAAACACCATATATTTT. Residues: CASSPETRNTIYF.

The CDR3 DNA is TGTGCCAGCATACGAGCGGGGGGCGGGGGGGAGACCCAGTACTTC. Encoded protein: CASIRAGGGGETQYF. The chain has TRBV6-5 and TRBJ2-5, with 9 bases aligning to TRBD2. CDR1 and CDR2 from the germline V gene are MNHEY and SVGAGI. The CDR3 is made up of 15 amino acids. Trimming removed 7 bases from V and 5 bases from J; junction bases left unmatched: 11.

J is TRBJ2-7 and V is TRBV5-1; maybe TRBD2 (5 bases). Trimming removed 3 bases from V and 6 bases from J, with 19 bases in between. This CDR3 has 15 amino acids. The germline CDR1 and CDR2 sequences are SGHRS and YFSETQ. This CDR3 reads CASSYGGPDMSEQYF. Here the CDR3 DNA reads TGCGCCAGCAGCTACGGAGGCCCAGATATGTCCGAGCAGTACTTC.

This chain uses TRBV30 with TRBJ1-2; 7 bases map to TRBD1. CDR3 length: 14 amino acids. V lost 0 bases and J lost 2; bases outside the gene matches: 3. In germline, CDR1 is GTSNPN, CDR2 SVGIG (reference sequence). The CDR3 coding sequence is TGTGCCTGGAGTGTACTGGGACAGAACTATGGCTACACCTTC. It yields the protein CAWSVLGQNYGYTF.

The J gene is TRBJ2-1, the V gene TRBV11-3; 8 bases match TRBD2. CDR3 length: 14 amino acids. The V gene's germline CDR1 is SGHNT and CDR2 YENEEA. Germline trimming cut 6 bases from V and 6 bases from J; bases unmatched to any gene: 7. This CDR3 reads CASRRTGGSNEQFF. CDR3 DNA: TGTGCCAGCAGGAGGACGGGGGGGAGCAATGAGCAGTTCTTC.

The rearrangement uses TRBV25-1 and TRBJ1-6; D unclear. The CDR3 consists of 14 residues. Germline V gene sequence: CDR1 MGHDK, CDR2 SYGVNS. Trimming cost V 10 bases and J 0 bases, with 10 bases left between them. As DNA, the CDR3 is TGTGCCACCCGTGATAGCTCCTATAATTCACCCCTCCACTTT. It translates to CATRDSSYNSPLHF.

The chain has TRBV2 and TRBJ2-5, with D tentatively TRBD1 (6 bases). The germline CDR1 and CDR2 sequences are SNHLY and FYNNEI. The CDR3 length is 12 residues. The CDR3 sequence: CAGAGAEETQYF. CDR3 DNA sequence: TGTGCGGGGGCAGGGGCGGAAGAGACCCAGTACTTC.

V and J are TRBV19 and TRBJ1-2, with TRBD1 as a possible D gene (5 bases). V was cut by 4 bases and J by 1 base, with 13 bases left in between. CDR3 length: 15 residues. The germline V gene has CDR1 LNHDA and CDR2 SQIVND (reference sequence). CDR3: CASSSYTGVNYGYTF. The CDR3 coding sequence is TGTGCCAGTAGTAGCTATACAGGAGTTAACTATGGCTACACCTTC.

A remark on this clone: The sample has other DNA sequences that encode this CDR3 too. The chain links TRBV5-1 to TRBJ1-2, with D unclear. This CDR3 has 12 residues. Germline V gene sequence: CDR1 SGHRS, CDR2 YFSETQ. V was pared by 0 bases and J by 4 bases, with 4 bases between. CDR3 coding DNA: TGCGCCAGCAGCTTGGACATCTATGGCTACACCTTC. This translates into CASSLDIYGYTF.

This clone was recorded only once. The rearrangement uses TRBV3-1 (or the pseudogene TRBV3-2) and TRBJ1-2; 8 bases are a match to TRBD1. The CDR3 contains 16 residues. Germline V gives CDR1 LGHDT, CDR2 YNNKEL (reference sequence). V dropped 0 bases and J dropped 6; count of bases not matched to a gene: 9. For the CDR3, the DNA is TGTGCCAGCAGCCAAGACCTGGCAGGGGGCGCCGATGGCTACACCTTC. It specifies CASSQDLAGGADGYTF.

This chain joins TRBV5-4 and TRBJ2-7; D is possibly TRBD1 (6 bases). Germline-derived CDR1 and CDR2 are SGHNT and YYREEE (reference sequence). V was pared by 4 bases and J by 3 bases, with 14 bases between. The CDR3 spans 14 residues. CDR3 sequence reads: CASSRDRRSYEQYF. Here the CDR3 DNA reads TGTGCCAGCAGCCGTGACAGGCGGAGCTACGAGCAGTACTTC.

This clone was seen just once. The gene calls are TRBV11-2 and TRBJ2-7, with TRBD2 matching 14 bases. V shed 5 bases, J shed 2 bases, and the junction held 2 bases outside the gene matches. The CDR3 loop spans 15 amino acids. Germline V gene sequence: CDR1 SGHAT, CDR2 FQNNGV. The CDR3 region is CASSTTSGGAYEQYF. CDR3 bases: TGTGCCAGCAGCACGACTAGCGGGGGGGCCTACGAGCAGTACTTC.

The rearrangement uses TRBV4-1 and TRBJ1-2; tentative D call: TRBD1 (6 bases). With 5 bases removed from V and 8 bases from J, the gap between germline ends came to 21 bases. From germline, CDR1 is MGHRA and CDR2 YSYEKL. The CDR3 runs 15 residues. The CDR3, as DNA: TGCGCCAGCAGCTACCCCCTAGACAGGCGAGGGGGCTACACCTTC. Translating it yields CASSYPLDRRGGYTF.

The chain joins TRBV5-4 to TRBJ2-2, with D tentatively TRBD1 (6 bases). The CDR3 loop spans 13 amino acids. Germline V CDR1 and CDR2: SGHNT, YYREEE (reference sequence). Trimming shortened V by 4 bases and J by 5 bases, and 9 bases separated the two germline ends. The CDR3 is CASSHRDTGELFF. CDR3 sequence (DNA): TGTGCCAGCAGCCACAGGGATACCGGGGAGCTGTTTTTT.

The rearrangement joins TRBV6-4 to TRBJ2-7, with 15 positions matching TRBD2. Germline trimming cut 7 bases from V and 3 bases from J; bases unmatched to any gene: 7. The CDR3 is made up of 16 amino acids. CDR1 is MRHNA, CDR2 SNTAGT, per germline. CDR3 protein: CASTAGLAGGHYEQYF. CDR3 nucleotides: TGTGCCAGCACCGCAGGACTAGCGGGGGGGCACTACGAGCAGTACTTC.